The T cell receptor (beta chain) described here comes from a study of STAT5B mutations in CD4+ large granular lymphocyte leukemia. Method: immunoSEQ multiplex PCR; TCRdb's copy keeps in-frame clones and lacks some. The data show around 32,000 clones, around 66% seen once. Germline CDR1 reads SGHRS; CDR2 reads YFSETQ. With 4 bases clipped from V and 3 bases from J, the junction kept 4 bases outside the gene matches. This CDR3 has 15 amino acids. This TCR came from a human donor in good health. Sequencing used CD4+ T cells from blood buffy coats. The chain joins TRBV5-1 to TRBJ2-3; 11 bases map to TRBD2. CDR3 loop: CASSGGLAVTDTQYF. The CDR3 DNA reads as TGCGCCAGCAGCGGGGGACTAGCGGTGACAGATACGCAGTATTTT.